One and the same sample provided the 10 T cell receptor beta chains below, sequenced in a study of blood T cell repertoires in COVID-19. Measured with immunoSEQ multiplex PCR; TCRdb has only the in-frame clones, and not every one. The table has a few hundred thousand clones, more than 75% seen once. Sequencing was performed on peripheral blood. All receptors derive from a woman between 65 and 79 years old with COVID-19, enrolled during active disease.

This sequence joins TRBV5-1 and TRBJ1-2; 8 nucleotides align to TRBD1. The V gene's germline CDR1 is SGHRS and CDR2 YFSETQ. This CDR3 is built from 13 residues. With V trimmed by 4 bases and J by 3 bases, 2 bases remained unmatched. CDR3 nucleotides: TGCGCCAGCAGCATACAGGGGGACTATGGCTACACCTTC. Protein: CASSIQGDYGYTF.

This chain joins TRBV2 and TRBJ2-2; maybe TRBD2 (6 bases). The germline V gene encodes CDR1 SNHLY and CDR2 FYNNEI. CDR3 length equals 15 residues. V lost 8 bases and J lost 6, with 19 bases in between. The CDR3 DNA sequence: TGTGCCAGCGGATACCTGGACCCGGGGGCCGGGGAGCTGTTTTTT. Residues: CASGYLDPGAGELFF. Together with reference TRBV2 and TRBJ2-2, the CDR3 gives the full variable domain: EPEVTQTPSHQVTQMGQEVILRCVPISNHLYFYWYRQILGQKVEFLVSFYNNEISEKSEIFDDQFSVERPDGSNFTLKIRSTKLEDSAMYFCASGYLDPGAGELFFGEGSRLTVL.

This chain uses TRBV6-5 with TRBJ2-7; no firm D call. The germline V gene encodes CDR1 MNHEY and CDR2 SVGAGI. The CDR3 totals 14 residues. The V end was cut by 2 bases, the J end by 0 bases, with 8 bases between. In DNA, the CDR3 is TGTGCCAGCAGTTACAAGCGTCGCTCCTACGAGCAGTACTTC. Its protein is CASSYKRRSYEQYF.

This clone appeared a single time. The chain recombines TRBV2 with TRBJ2-1; 8 bases agree with TRBD1. CDR1 SNHLY and CDR2 FYNNEI come from the germline V gene. The CDR3 sequence is 17 residues long. Trimming took 2 bases from V and 2 from J; bases not matched to a gene: 8. The CDR3 region has the DNA TGTGCCAGCAGTGAATCGTCAAGACAGGGGACCTACAATGAGCAGTTCTTC. Translating it yields CASSESSRQGTYNEQFF.

V gene TRBV7-8 combines with J gene TRBJ2-7; a weak D match, TRBD2 (5 bases). The CDR3 covers 14 residues. Trimming shortened V by 1 base and J by 3 bases, and 10 bases separated the two germline ends. Germline CDR1 and CDR2: SGHVS and FQNEAQ. As DNA, the CDR3 is TGTGCCAGCAGCTTAGGCCCTGGAGGCTACGAGCAGTACTTC. This codes for CASSLGPGGYEQYF. Based on the CDR3 plus reference TRBV7-8 and TRBJ2-7, the full variable domain is GAGVSQSPRYKVAKRGQDVALRCDPISGHVSLFWYQQALGQGPEFLTYFQNEAQLDKSGLPSDRFFAERPEGSVSTLKIQRTQQEDSAVYLCASSLGPGGYEQYFGPGTRLTVT.

This clone was counted only a few times. The rearrangement joins TRBV6-1 to TRBJ2-7; D might be TRBD2 (6 bases). The V gene's germline CDR1 is MNHNS and CDR2 SASEGT. V was trimmed by 4 bases and J by 4 bases, leaving 23 bases between them. The CDR3 contains 17 residues. DNA for the CDR3: TGTGCCAGCAGTGTAGCGGAAGCCGGAGGGGTTATGTACGAGCAGTACTTC. It is translated as CASSVAEAGGVMYEQYF.

CDR3 in DNA: TGTGCCACACTAACTAGAGAAAGGGAGCAGTTCTTC. Translating gives CATLTREREQFF. This sequence joins TRBV15 and TRBJ2-1; D is possibly TRBD2 (5 bases). The CDR3 loop spans 12 amino acids. Deletions cut 9 bases from V and 10 bases from J, with 16 bases between. Germline assignment: CDR1 LNHNV and CDR2 YYDKDF (reference sequence).

V and J are TRBV3-1 (or the pseudogene TRBV3-2) and TRBJ1-1; no reliable D call. CDR1 and CDR2 from the germline V gene are LGHDT and YNNKEL (reference sequence). The CDR3 is 14 residues long. Trimming removed 6 bases at V and 1 base at J, with 12 bases between. CDR3 DNA: TGTGCCAGCAGAACCCGACCAGGGAACACTGAAGCTTTCTTT. Amino acid sequence: CASRTRPGNTEAFF.

The rearrangement uses TRBV7-2 and TRBJ2-3, with 9 nucleotides matching TRBD2. The CDR3 loop spans 16 amino acids. The V gene's germline CDR1 is SGHTA and CDR2 FQGNSA. Trimming at V came to 1 base and at J to 5 bases, leaving 7 bases not matched to a gene. CDR3 sequence: CASSLDLRGGGDTQYF. The CDR3 nucleotides are TGTGCCAGCAGCTTAGACTTGCGGGGGGGAGGAGATACGCAGTATTTT.

The chain recombines TRBV7-8 with TRBJ1-4; D remains unclear. V lost 6 bases, J lost 3 bases, and 11 bases lay in between. The CDR3 loop spans 14 amino acids. CDR1 and CDR2 (germline): SGHVS, FQNEAQ. The CDR3 DNA sequence: TGTGCCAGCAGGCCTCTAGCGGCTAATGAAAAACTGTTTTTT. Translated, it gives CASRPLAANEKLFF.